These T cell receptor beta chains were read from a single sample in a study of CD8+CD57+ T cells in acquired aplastic anemia. TCRdb itself ran the reads through MiXCR, one entry per CDR3 protein. The repertoire consists of around 190,000 distinct CDR3 sequences, with over 55% occurring once and the leading ten covering approximately 32%. The sample consisted of sorted CD4+, CD8+, or CD8+CD57+ T cells (not recorded which) from PBMCs. These receptor sequences come from a human donor in good health. Each CDR3 is given without its conserved first and last residue.

TRBJ2-7,TRBV5-1,ASSPLRQLGFEQY
TRBJ2-1,TRBV29-1,SAGRVSLYNEQF
TRBJ2-3,TRBV7-9,ASSGDRTSGSLTEADTQY
TRBJ2-3,TRBV5-6,ASSFRTASTDTQY
TRBJ1-4,TRBV7-8,ASSSGQKNEKLF
TRBJ1-3,TRBV7-3,ASSSDREGNTIY
TRBJ2-3,TRBV19,ASSISPGLADTQY
TRBJ2-1,TRBV4-1,ASSQIGTNEQF
TRBJ2-7,TRBV20-1,SAPGDVTHEQY
TRBJ1-1,TRBV28,ASTETGGWWAF
TRBJ1-5,TRBV15,ATSRDYEYSNQPQH
TRBJ2-1,TRBV19,AGSISGGTYNEQF
TRBJ2-7,TRBV7-8,ASSLSGLGEQY
TRBJ2-3,TRBV5-1,ASSGTYNEQY
TRBJ1-5,TRBV2,ATRPSGYSNQPQH
TRBJ2-7,TRBV5-1,ASSLGVGFTYEQY
TRBJ1-4,TRBV15,ATSREGQGATNEKLF
TRBJ2-6,TRBV28,ASSLAPLGSGANVLT
TRBJ2-1,TRBV7-3,ASSLTQDSPEQF
TRBJ1-6,TRBV25-1,ASSEGRSNPPLH
TRBJ2-1,TRBV27,ASGRLAGGTEQF
TRBJ1-2,TRBV10-3,AISISSYT
TRBJ1-5,TRBV24-1,ATYRGQPQH
TRBJ2-7,TRBV7-9,ASSLTGASVAEQY
TRBJ1-6,TRBV6-6,ASSEVQGAGSPLH
TRBJ2-5,TRBV12-3/TRBV12-4,ASRDGLAGEEQY
TRBJ1-3,TRBV7-3,ASSTREGPGNTIY
TRBJ2-5,TRBV13,ASSSTGPQETQY
TRBJ2-7,TRBV11-3,ASSLDADGAGLYEQY